This T cell receptor (beta chain) was retrieved from a study of blood T cell repertoires in COVID-19. Study background: Specimens from acute and convalescent COVID-19 originated in the United States, Italy and Spain. In each case, the material was cDNA or gDNA derived from T cells, B-cell-depleted T cells, or PBMCs.

Per the study methods: Amplification with reference gene primers provided the estimates of nucleated cell counts. Some clones are missing from TCRdb's copy, which holds only in-frame ones; the method was immunoSEQ multiplex PCR. V and J calls plus clone size are reproduced from that table; the DNA served to infer D and trimming. Of some 250,000 clones in the sample, around 82% were seen once. This CDR3 region has 18 residues. Germline V gene lookup returns CDR1 SGHVS and CDR2 FNYEAQ. Deletions cut 5 bases from V and 0 bases from J, with 20 bases between. The sequenced sample consisted of peripheral blood. The chain carries TRBV7-6 and TRBJ1-5; unclear D gene. The origin of this receptor is an elderly man with acute or convalescent COVID-19. The CDR3 DNA is TGTGCCAGCAGCCCCGGGATTCCGAAGATGAATAGCAATCAGCCCCAGCATTTT. It encodes CASSPGIPKMNSNQPQHF.